The clone carrying this T cell receptor beta chain came up many times. Antigen: not known. Naive CD8 T cells were sorted, and the gate applied was CD8+CD4-CCR7+CD45RA+. TCRdb ran MiXCR on the PCR reads and lists one entry per CDR3 protein. In the table there are some 40,000 distinct CDR3 sequences, about 18% of which are singletons. The source of the sample is a study of molecular identifiers for immune sequencing clone quantification. General observations from the study: Spiked TCR RNA from one Jurkat cell reportedly showed up when mixed among one million naive cells. Underestimation of highly expanded clone sizes could arise where identical TCR molecules share a barcode. For effector cells, clones above 20 RNA copies held over 99% of molecules; for naive cells, under 1%.

The CDR3 runs 13 residues. In germline, CDR1 is KGHDR, CDR2 SFDVKD. Trimming took 10 bases from V and 9 from J; bases not matched to a gene: 2. The sample consisted of naive CD8+ T cells from blood, with Jurkat cell RNA spiked in. Subset given: FACS-sorted CD8+CD4-CCR7+CD45RA+ naive T cells. The genes are TRBV24-1 and TRBJ2-1, with TRBD2 matching 16 bases. This TCR was sampled from a human donor in good health. Some libraries in this study had Jurkat cell RNA spiked in. CDR3 protein: CATGLAGGGEQFF. For the CDR3, the DNA is TGTGCCACGGGACTAGCGGGAGGGGGTGAGCAGTTCTTC.